The rows below give T cell receptor beta chains drawn from one sample of a study of CXCR3-negative and CXCR3-positive naive CD8 T cells. TCRdb re-called the 5' RACE reads; every CDR3 protein appears as one record, without DNA. The table lists some 140,000 distinct CDR3 sequences. The specimen was naive CXCR3+ CD8+ T cells from blood. The origin of the receptors is a human donor in good health. Some clones in this sample may be carry-over from other donors' samples. CDR3s include the opening cysteine and the closing phenylalanine or tryptophan.

J | V | CDR3
TRBJ1-2 | TRBV7-9 | CASRRTVESDYGYTF
TRBJ1-2 | TRBV4-3 | CASSQTTGVGGYTF
TRBJ1-1 | TRBV5-5 | CASSLETRNTEAFF
TRBJ2-7 | TRBV5-1 | CASSLSGGGDYEQYF
TRBJ2-5 | TRBV10-2 | CASRPDRLLTQYF
TRBJ2-1 | TRBV7-3 | CASSPAGTPYNEQFF
TRBJ2-1 | TRBV5-4 | CASSFSGLDYNEQFF
TRBJ2-1 | TRBV18 | CASSPRTLADISSYNEQFF
TRBJ2-5 | TRBV27 | CASSWASGAGETQYF
TRBJ1-5 | TRBV12-3/TRBV12-4 | CASSLGSGLGPQHF
TRBJ2-1 | TRBV29-1 | CSPRGGGTTYNEQFF
TRBJ2-1 | TRBV28 | CASLRDGSYNEQFF
TRBJ2-7 | TRBV5-6 | CASSIPGTGSGEQYF
TRBJ2-1 | TRBV7-9 | CASSFGGPEQFF
TRBJ2-7 | TRBV28 | CASRTSRAYEQYF
TRBJ2-3 | TRBV12-3/TRBV12-4 | CASSLELAGGLTDTQYF
TRBJ2-1 | TRBV20-1 | CSAREPRVAAIYEQFF
TRBJ2-4 | TRBV5-1 | CASSFQRGPQNIQYF
TRBJ1-1 | TRBV29-1 | CSVGGSFRMNTEAFF
TRBJ1-2 | TRBV20-1 | CSAQDRAPNYGYTF
TRBJ2-5 | TRBV5-1 | CASSESHRGETQYF
TRBJ2-1 | TRBV4-1 | CASSQMGGIAAGEQFF
TRBJ2-1 | TRBV4-1 | CASSQAFGEYNEQFF
TRBJ2-1 | TRBV21-1 | CASSKDGSTYNEQFF
TRBJ1-1 | TRBV20-1 | CSARLGQENTEAFF
TRBJ2-3 | TRBV6-6 | CASSRTSGLDTQYF
TRBJ1-2 | TRBV4-1 | CASSQVEVNYGYTF
TRBJ2-7 | TRBV7-9 | CASSFGGREQYF